This T cell receptor (beta chain) was found in a study of PD-L1 blockade in urothelial cancer (dated by TCRdb to between 2016 and 2019). Background for the entire study: All patients started therapy in the mid-2010s and received atezolizumab 1,200 mg intravenously every 3 weeks. A median of roughly 140,000 T cells and tens of thousands of unique TCRs was obtained from blood samples, and a median clonality of approximately 0.08 was observed. Durable clinical benefit was defined as a progression-free survival longer than 6 months, and TCR features were additionally tested against progression-free survival and overall survival. Somatic, immune and clinical correlates of response to PD-L1 blockade with atezolizumab in urothelial cancer were the focus of an exploratory multi-omic analysis. Blood samples were analyzed at 3 weeks after treatment start (second dose) and at 6 weeks after treatment start. About nine tenths of the roughly 30 patients were males with bladder-origin urothelial cancer, and about 65% of the roughly 30 reported a prior smoking history. Around 29 patients had pretreatment blood TCR-seq, about 25 had at least one posttreatment blood collection, and about 25 had tumor TCR-seq. In the same patients, whole exome sequencing and RNA sequencing of pretreatment tumors were performed in addition to TCR sequencing. Durable clinical benefit was achieved by nine patients but not by the remaining 20. An ECOG performance status of 0 or 1 was recorded for the patients, and 0 to 3 prior chemotherapy regimens had been received by the patients. TCR sequencing covered pretreatment tumor samples and matched, serially collected peripheral blood taken before and after atezolizumab treatment.

This clone was seen only a few times. Its antigen remains undetermined. Within one base of it there is no much larger clone, and no base qualities were kept. Other DNA sequences in the same sample also yield this CDR3. A total of 25 to 30 patients with locally advanced or metastatic urothelial carcinoma, treated at Memorial Sloan Kettering on a trial protocol, made up the cohort. Peripheral blood mononuclear cells were collected pretreatment and during treatment, with between 1 and 8 total time points obtained per patient. The Qiagen DNeasy Blood extraction kit was used to purify genomic DNA from total PBMCs and from tumor samples. PBMCs were collected pretreatment and during treatment, and were isolated and stored as previously described. Trimming at the junction amounts to 1 base on V and 5 bases on J, and the germline ends lie 6 bases apart. Counted from cysteine to phenylalanine, this CDR3 has 12 amino acids. Solely the CDR3 DNA is kept, with 36 bases framed from the first base. CDR1 and CDR2 were assigned from the germline V gene as SGHDT and YYEEEE.

Here is what the overall study found, with its caveats: Because the sample size was small (n of about 27) and many of the analyses were exploratory, the results are meant to be hypothesis-generating. At 3 weeks after the start of treatment, tumor-associated TCR clones in peripheral blood had expanded more in patients with durable benefit (n of about 20, p = 0.022). A pretreatment peripheral blood TCR clonality below the median was linked to improved progression-free and overall survival.

To estimate absolute template abundance from read counts, synthetic TCR analog templates were spiked into each PCR. The immunoSEQ assay was used to amplify TCRbeta CDR3 regions from genomic DNA with bias-controlled V and J gene primers. Sequencing of rearranged TCRbeta segments was performed at approximately 20X coverage. The source study handled its data this way. Sequencing errors were corrected by clustering, and CDR3s were annotated against IMGT so that V, D and J genes could be assigned. Downstream analyses used only productive TCRbeta rearrangements and left out out-of-frame or stop-codon sequences. Clonality was computed as one minus Shannon entropy normalized by the log of the number of unique productive sequences. Clones differing between time points or between blood and tumor were identified using Fisher's exact test with Benjamini-Hochberg correction, with an adjusted p below 0.01 applied as the threshold. TCRdb's version of the immuneACCESS table is confined to in-frame rearrangements and falls short of the full clone set. An unresolved V gene accounts for under half of the shortfall where checked; the remainder is of unknown origin. Clone size and V and J calls were adopted from that table, with D and trimming inferred from the DNA. This sample lists approximately 26,000 clones; less than 90% were detected once. Clones ranked in the top ten supply around 32% of the sample.

The sequence was obtained from a man in his 60s with urothelial cancer. This sequence uses TRBV5-6 and TRBJ1-1, with no reliable assignment of the D segment. The source material was PBMCs, sampled around atezolizumab (anti-PD-L1) treatment. This receptor has the CDR3 CASSLRGTEAFF. The DNA reads as follows: TGTGCCAGCAGCTTGCGGGGTACTGAAGCTTTCTTT. Outside the CDR3, residues come from the reference TRBV5-6 and TRBJ1-1 proteins, so the full variable domain is: DAGVTQSPTHLIKTRGQQVTLRCSPKSGHDTVSWYQQALGQGPQFIFQYYEEEERQRGNFPDRFSGHQFPNYSSELNVNALLLGDSALYLCASSLRGTEAFFGQGTRLTVV.